The 2 T cell receptor beta chains listed next were all sequenced from one sample in a study of OX40 agonist ivuxolimab in advanced cancers. Sequencing used immunoSEQ multiplex PCR; TCRdb keeps in-frame clones, though not all of them. The sample has around 25,000 clones, 80% to 85% seen once; the top ten hold 23%. The source was CD4+ or CD8+ T cells sorted from blood, collected in a trial of the OX40 agonist ivuxolimab. All receptors derive from an adult with an advanced solid tumor such as melanoma, head and neck, liver or kidney cancer.

The chain has TRBV2 and TRBJ2-7; maybe TRBD1 (5 bases). Trimming took off 6 bases at V and 7 bases at J, with 13 bases between the two ends. This CDR3 has 12 amino acids. CDR1 SNHLY and CDR2 FYNNEI come from the germline V gene. The CDR3: CASRDTPWEQYF. As DNA, the CDR3 is TGTGCCAGCAGGGACACCCCCTGGGAGCAGTACTTC.

This rearrangement joins TRBV14 to TRBJ2-7; no definite D call. The CDR3 totals 16 residues. Germline lookup yields CDR1 SGHDN and CDR2 FVKESK. Trimming left V 1 base short and J 0 bases short, with 13 bases between. In DNA form, the CDR3 reads TGTGCCAGCAGCCAAGGGGCCAGAACATACTCCTACGAGCAGTACTTC. Amino acid sequence: CASSQGARTYSYEQYF.